The T cell receptor beta chain described here comes from a study of post-analysis software for immune sequencing data (dated by TCRdb to 2015 to 2017). Study-level background: The recorded disease courses included relapsing-remitting, secondary progressive and progressive-relapsing multiple sclerosis, and some patients had no subtype annotation. The patient repertoires were set against ten to eleven previously published healthy control repertoires from donors whose ages ranged from 6 to 25 years. A subset of samples was prepared in parallel using single-end sample barcoding, then pooled and co-amplified after Illumina adapter ligation.

Points the paper makes about the study in general: The control group was slightly older than the multiple sclerosis patient group. Patients showed significantly higher frequencies than controls for a handful of TRBV segments, among them TRBV5-6, TRBV5-1 and TRBV20-1. Direct clustering with F measure revealed strong co-clustering of samples prepared in the same batch, which led to a batch-effect correction. Significantly lower normalized Chao1 diversity was found in multiple sclerosis patients than in controls, suggesting substantial peripheral T-cell clonal expansion.

From a lookup of the germline V gene, CDR1 and CDR2 are SGHVS and FNYEAQ. Trimming accounts for 5 bases at V and 1 base at J, while the number of junction bases matched to no gene is 13. Including the terminal cysteine and phenylalanine, the CDR3 comprises 18 residues. Only the CDR3 DNA is retained, 54 bases long and in frame from the first base. Notes on this clonotype: The target of this receptor is not known. No quality values exist for individual bases; no much larger clone is one base distant.

The library was built by means of PCR. Sequenced on an Illumina HiSeq 2500. To reduce PCR and sequencing biases, unique molecular identifiers were built into the TCR beta cDNA libraries. Roughly 500,000 cDNA molecules were obtained per 1 to 10 million input T cells, so each molecule approximated one T cell. The same protocol used for the earlier healthy control dataset was applied to prepare and sequence the patient libraries. Within a given batch, samples were prepared together, multiplexed and sequenced on the same HiSeq lane. Processing in the source paper ran as follows. Raw barcoded reads were processed with MIGEC, and single-read molecular identifier groups were discarded before consensus assembly and CDR3 extraction. VDJtools was used for post-analysis of the clonotype tables, and diversity was normalized by down-sampling every dataset to the size of the smallest sample. Repertoire overlap clustering matched CDR3 amino acid but not nucleotide sequences to correct batch-related cross-sample contamination. The raw public reads went through TCRdb reprocessing: fastp at Q25, MiXCR clone calling, in-frame beta chains kept. Each entry is one CDR3 protein sequence, shown with its most common DNA and genes. V and J calls and clone size were set by TCRdb, not the authors. This sample lists hundreds of thousands of distinct CDR3 sequences; approximately 53% were detected once. Of the sample, approximately 4.4% falls within the top ten clones.

To demonstrate the VDJtools post-analysis software, TCR beta repertoires were profiled from the peripheral blood of some 12 young patients with multiple sclerosis. The patients with multiple sclerosis were children and adolescents between roughly 6 and 16 years of age. Recombination linked TRBV7-6 to TRBJ2-5, with 10 bases aligning to TRBD2. This receptor was identified in a girl aged 10 to 17 with multiple sclerosis. Sequencing input: blood. This receptor has the CDR3 CASSPPRLAGAPQETQYF. In nucleotide form, the sequence is TGTGCCAGCAGCCCCCCGCGACTAGCGGGCGCACCCCAAGAGACCCAGTACTTC.